The source of this TCR beta chain is a study of cytomegalovirus exposure and HLA in healthy donors. Regarding the study as a whole: Apart from CMV serostatus, no immune exposure information was available.

The PCR ran on 60 Vbeta and 13 Jbeta primers. Sequencing used immunoSEQ multiplex PCR; TCRdb keeps in-frame clones, though not all of them. The sample has 100,000 to 150,000 clones, roughly 74% seen once; the top ten hold approximately 7.8%. The CDR3 is 16 residues long. The V end lost 2 bases, the J end lost 2 bases, and 10 bases lay between the germline ends. CDR1 and CDR2 from the germline V gene are SNHLY and FYNNEI. Note on this clone: Its matching antigen is unknown.

The receptor comes from a male donor in good health and CMV-seronegative. The sample consisted of PBMCs. This chain joins TRBV2 and TRBJ2-6, with D perhaps matching TRBD1 (5 bases). CDR3 DNA: TGTGCCAGCAGTGAAACATGGGGCACTGGGGCCAACGTCCTGACTTTC. Its translation: CASSETWGTGANVLTF.